The entry that follows covers one T cell receptor beta chain sequence. Its antigen target is currently unknown. No base quality values were provided; no much bigger clone lies one nucleotide off. The data originate from a study of OX40 agonist ivuxolimab in advanced cancers. With respect to the entire study: Ivuxolimab was a fully human IgG2 agonistic monoclonal antibody targeting the costimulatory receptor OX40 (CD134). Partial responses occurred in three dose-escalation patients, of whom one had hepatocellular carcinoma and two had cutaneous melanoma. Intravenous ivuxolimab was administered to patients every 2 weeks at six dose levels: 0.01, 0.1, 0.3, 1.5, 3 and 10 mg/kg. Patients were allowed to have had prior anti-PD-1, anti-PD-L1 or anti-CTLA-4 therapy, and approximately 41% of the dose-escalation patients had previously received checkpoint inhibitors. The paper reports the monotherapy dose-escalation portion (N = 52 patients) of the phase I ivuxolimab trial. Of the roughly 52 dose-escalation patients, hepatocellular carcinoma was present in roughly 19, melanoma in around 15, renal cell carcinoma in 9 and head and neck cancer in 9. Peripheral TCRbeta sequencing aimed to test whether ivuxolimab altered TCR sequence diversity and caused clonal T-cell expansion. In the dose-escalation cohort, more than 80% of patients were male, and the mean age was 60 years with a range of roughly 23 to 90.

The research as a whole found: After ivuxolimab, more expanded clones were found on average in CD8+ T cells than in CD4+ T cells. In partial responders in the 0.1-3.0 mg/kg groups, normalized peripheral clonal expansion was found to be among the lowest, especially among CD8+ T cells. Low levels of normalized T-cell clonal expansion were also seen in some nonresponding patients. At doses of 0.1 to 3.0 mg/kg, clonal expansion of both CD4+ and CD8+ blood T cells was observed from baseline to week 6. Antigen specificity was not determined for the clonally expanded peripheral T cells.

Genomic DNA was extracted from sorted cells for sequencing of the TCRbeta CDR3 region. TCRbeta CDR3 regions were sequenced using the immunoSEQ Assay. TCRdb limited this immuneACCESS table to in-frame rearrangements with V and J called. A share of clones is missing; checked studies link under half to unresolved V genes, and the rest is unexplained. This sample gives over 40,000 clones in total; approximately 90% of them show up just once. Together, the top ten hold roughly 25% of the sample. The trial excluded patients who had a history of autoimmune disease or who were on systemic immunosuppression. In every dose cohort, peripheral blood was drawn for TCR sequencing at baseline, cycle 4 day 1, and cycle 7 day 1. The samples were drawn from a first-in-human, open-label, multicenter phase I dose-escalation trial of ivuxolimab. Adults with locally advanced or metastatic head and neck squamous cell, hepatocellular, melanoma or renal cell carcinoma were enrolled in the trial. Before TCR sequencing, CD4+ and CD8+ T cells were separately sorted from peripheral blood.

Reading from cysteine to phenylalanine, the CDR3 counts 15 amino acids. This entry keeps only the CDR3 DNA: 45 bases, framed from base 1. Trimming at the junction amounts to 2 bases on V and 2 bases on J, and the germline ends lie 11 bases apart. CDR1 is given as MNHEY and CDR2 as SMNVEV, both from the germline V gene (reference sequence). The chain couples TRBV27 to TRBJ2-3; no D gene call is confident. The sample in question was CD4+ or CD8+ T cells sorted from blood, obtained in a trial of the OX40 agonist ivuxolimab. The source of this sequence is an adult with an advanced solid tumor such as melanoma, head and neck, liver or kidney cancer. The DNA reads TGTGCCAGCAGTTTACGAGAGACCCTCACAGATACGCAGTATTTT. Translated, it gives CASSLRETLTDTQYF.